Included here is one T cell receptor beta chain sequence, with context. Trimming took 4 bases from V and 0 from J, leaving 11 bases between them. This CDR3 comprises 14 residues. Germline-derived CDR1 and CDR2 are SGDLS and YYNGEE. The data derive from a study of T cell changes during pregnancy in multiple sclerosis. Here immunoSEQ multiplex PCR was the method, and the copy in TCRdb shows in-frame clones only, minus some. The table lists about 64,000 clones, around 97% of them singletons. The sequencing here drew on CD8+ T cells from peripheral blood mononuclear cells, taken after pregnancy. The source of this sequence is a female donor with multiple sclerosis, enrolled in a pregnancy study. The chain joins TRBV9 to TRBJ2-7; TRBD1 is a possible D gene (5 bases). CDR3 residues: CASSTTTDSYEQYF. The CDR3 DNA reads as TGTGCCAGCAGCACCACGACAGACTCCTACGAGCAGTACTTC. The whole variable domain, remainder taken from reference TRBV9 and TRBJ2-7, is DSGVTQTPKHLITATGQRVTLRCSPRSGDLSVYWYQQSLDQGLQFLIQYYNGEERAKGNILERFSAQQFPDLHSELNLSSLELGDSALYFCASSTTTDSYEQYFGPGTRLTVT.